The clone carrying this T cell receptor (beta chain) turned up a few times. Its antigen remains unknown. The germline gives CDR1 SNHLY, CDR2 FYNNEI. The trim removed 5 bases at V and 4 bases at J, leaving 3 bases unmatched. This CDR3 has 13 residues. The sample is drawn from a study of cytomegalovirus exposure and HLA in healthy donors. Primers included in the PCR were 60 Vbeta and 13 Jbeta primers. This table comes from immunoSEQ multiplex PCR, and its TCRdb copy is limited to in-frame clones, with some not included. The table has approximately 120,000 clones, 76% seen once. Study observations and caveats: There were some public TCRs occurring in many donors, but most TCR sequences were rare. Serostatus for CMV was the only available immune exposure information. The study dropped some indistinguishable V segments, TRBV6-2 and TRBV6-3 among them. Rates of TCR association differed by HLA locus in a later analysis, with DRB1 highest and HLA-C lowest.

This clonotype was sampled from a man aged 45-60 years in good health and CMV-seronegative. Sequencing was carried out using PBMCs. The chain carries TRBV2 and TRBJ1-2, with TRBD1 matching 8 bases. This chain's CDR3 is CASSRDRRYGYTF. For the CDR3, the DNA is TGTGCCAGCAGTCGGGACAGGCGCTATGGCTACACCTTC.